This T cell receptor (beta chain) comes out of a study of early T cells in non-severe SARS-CoV-2 infection. This clonotype was detected many times. Individual cDNA molecules were tagged with unique molecular identifiers. TCRdb reprocessed the 5' RACE reads with MiXCR, giving one entry per CDR3 protein. The top ten clones hold around 8.6% of a sample with over 55,000 distinct CDR3 sequences, about 9.1% of them seen once. V was pared by 1 base and J by 4 bases, with 13 bases between. The CDR3 sequence is 14 residues long. The germline V gene encodes CDR1 GTSNPN and CDR2 SVGIG (reference sequence). The V call is TRBV30, the J call TRBJ1-1; D unresolved. The receptor was isolated from an adult who was a healthcare worker with PCR-confirmed SARS-CoV-2 infection or an uninfected control (not recorded which). The sample was whole blood. DNA for the CDR3: TGTGCCTGGAGTGATCGGGGTAGGGCCACTGAAGCTTTCTTT. Translation gives CAWSDRGRATEAFF.